Each of the 19 T cell receptor beta chains below was sequenced from the same sample in a study of Graves' ophthalmopathy and Graves' hyperthyroidism. Amplification targeted the TCR beta CDR3 regions, with RNA transcripts as the source material. The first-round RT-PCR employed HTBI primers together with the Qiagen OneStep RT-PCR kit. A multiplex PCR was then performed as the second round. MiXCR, applied by TCRdb to the multiplex PCR reads, yields one record per CDR3 protein. Seen here are 340,000 or so distinct CDR3 sequences, under 20% observed once, and the top ten hold 9% to 15%. Sequenced: peripheral blood. These receptors were taken from an adult man with Graves' ophthalmopathy.

A remark on this clonotype: A read error may produce the germline difference seen at one junction end. The chain recombines TRBV30 with TRBJ1-5; TRBD1 matches 9 bases. Per germline, CDR1 GTSNPN and CDR2 SVGIG (reference sequence). The CDR3 has 15 residues. The CDR3 reads CVWKTGTGPNQPQHF. The CDR3 DNA follows: TGTGTCTGGAAGACCGGGACAGGGCCAAATCAGCCCCAGCATTTT.

The V call is TRBV7-2, the J call TRBJ2-7; no reliable D call. Germline V gene data show CDR1 as SGHTA and CDR2 as FQGNSA. The CDR3 loop spans 11 amino acids. Trimming removed 8 bases at V and 3 bases at J, with 8 bases between. In DNA form, the CDR3 reads TGTGCCAGCGGGATTCACTACGAGCAGTACTTC. Protein: CASGIHYEQYF.

V usage is TRBV3-1 and J usage is TRBJ2-2; the match to TRBD1 covers 9 bases. The ends lost 3 bases at V and 4 bases at J; junction bases unmatched: 6. This CDR3 is built from 16 residues. Per germline, CDR1 LGHDT and CDR2 YNNKEL (reference sequence). The DNA of the CDR3 is TGTGCCAGCAGCCATGCACAGGGGGCTCCCACCGGGGAGCTGTTTTTT. Protein sequence: CASSHAQGAPTGELFF.

In its sample, this clonotype was seen many times. For the CDR3, the DNA is TGTGCCAGCAGTTTTGGACAGGGCAACTACGAGCAGTACTTC. It specifies CASSFGQGNYEQYF. The V call is TRBV6-5, the J call TRBJ2-7; 8 bases match TRBD1. The CDR3 sequence is 14 residues long. The V gene end was trimmed by 4 bases and the J gene end by 3 bases; junction bases not matched to a gene: 5. Germline V gene lookup returns CDR1 MNHEY and CDR2 SVGAGI.

The sample holds many counts of this clonotype. The J gene is TRBJ1-6, the V gene TRBV7-6; 7 bases map to TRBD1. CDR3 size: 17 residues. The V gene's germline CDR1 is SGHVS and CDR2 FNYEAQ. Trimming cost V 5 bases and J 0 bases; bases outside gene matches: 7. As DNA, the CDR3 is TGTGCCAGCAGCCGAGATGGGACAGTCTCCTATAATTCACCCCTCCACTTT. It codes for CASSRDGTVSYNSPLHF.

Ten or more counts support this clonotype. The genes are TRBV27 and TRBJ1-1; D possibly corresponds to TRBD1 (6 bases). Germline assignment: CDR1 MNHEY and CDR2 SMNVEV (reference sequence). V dropped 6 bases and J dropped 3 bases, with 17 bases sitting between them. The CDR3 runs 15 residues. CDR3 residues: CASSPAGGRDTEAFF. The CDR3 DNA follows: TGTGCCAGCAGCCCCGCCGGGGGCAGGGACACTGAAGCTTTCTTT.

This clonotype was seen many times. This rearrangement joins TRBV9 to TRBJ2-7, with D possibly matching TRBD2 (5 bases). V dropped 4 bases and J dropped 2 bases, with 13 bases sitting between them. The V gene's germline CDR1 is SGDLS and CDR2 YYNGEE. This CDR3 spans 14 amino acids. The CDR3 bases are TGTGCCAGCAGCCCACGTCCGCGGGCCTACGAGCAGTACTTC. This translates into CASSPRPRAYEQYF.

This clonotype was observed at least ten times. The rearrangement joins TRBV11-2 to TRBJ2-3, with 8 positions matching TRBD2. V lost 10 bases and J lost 6; bases outside the gene matches: 9. The CDR3 runs 13 residues. Germline CDR1 is SGHAT and CDR2 is FQNNGV. The CDR3 nucleotides read TGTGCCACCGTAGCGGGGATTTTTGATACGCAGTATTTT. Amino acids: CATVAGIFDTQYF.

This clonotype has at least ten counts. The rearrangement uses TRBV2 and TRBJ2-5, with D possibly being TRBD2 (6 bases). CDR1 SNHLY and CDR2 FYNNEI come from the germline V gene. The V and J ends lost 7 bases and 5 bases respectively, with 17 bases between them. This CDR3 region has 14 residues. The CDR3 sequence: CASNPLGGDETQYF. CDR3 DNA: TGTGCCAGCAACCCCTTGGGGGGAGATGAGACCCAGTACTTC.

This clonotype was counted at least ten times. DNA of the CDR3: TGTGCCAGCAGCTCGCCAGAGAATGAAAAACTGTTTTTT. Encoded protein: CASSSPENEKLFF. The V gene is TRBV7-9, the J gene TRBJ1-4; D is ambiguous. The CDR3 extends over 13 amino acids. Trimming pared 4 bases from V and 5 bases from J, leaving 8 bases between. The V gene's germline CDR1 is SEHNR and CDR2 FQNEAQ (reference sequence). The full variable domain, completed using reference TRBV7-9 and TRBJ1-4, is DTGVSQNPRHKITKRGQNVTFRCDPISEHNRLYWYRQTLGQGPEFLTYFQNEAQLEKSRLLSDRFSAERPKGSFSTLEIQRTEQGDSAMYLCASSSPENEKLFFGSGTQLSVL.

In this sample, this clonotype turned up many times. The V gene is TRBV7-9, the J gene TRBJ1-6; D might be TRBD1 (5 bases). The CDR3 is 17 residues long. Deletions cut 4 bases from V and 9 bases from J, with 22 bases between. Germline CDR1 and CDR2: SEHNR and FQNEAQ (reference sequence). CDR3 sequence (DNA): TGTGCCAGCAGCTCATCCCCGGGGGGATCGGGGATTTCACCCCTCCACTTT. Protein sequence: CASSSSPGGSGISPLHF.

This clonotype was seen many times. The CDR3 DNA is TGTGCCAGCAGCATCCCGGGACAGCGATCCAATTCACCCCTCCACTTT. Protein sequence: CASSIPGQRSNSPLHF. The chain recombines TRBV7-2 with TRBJ1-6, with 7 bases fitting TRBD1. Trimming removed 5 bases from V and 7 bases from J; junction bases left unmatched: 11. The CDR3 runs to 16 residues. The germline V gene encodes CDR1 SGHTA and CDR2 FQGNSA.

The chain uses TRBV27 and TRBJ2-5; 7 nucleotides align to TRBD1. Unmatched junction bases numbered 11, after V lost 5 bases and J lost 2 bases. The CDR3 is 16 amino acids. CDR1 is MNHEY and CDR2 is SMNVEV in the germline V gene (reference sequence). CDR3 residues: CASSRWTGHKQETQYF. The CDR3 DNA is TGTGCCAGCAGTCGATGGACAGGACACAAGCAAGAGACCCAGTACTTC.

This clonotype has only a few counts. The chain employs TRBV6-5 and TRBJ1-5; D gene uncertain. Between the trimmed V and J ends, which lost 0 bases and 7 bases, there was a span of 7 bases. CDR1 is MNHEY and CDR2 is SVGAGI in the germline V gene. The CDR3 is made up of 13 amino acids. The CDR3 spells CASSYSISQPQHF. CDR3 DNA sequence: TGTGCCAGCAGTTACTCGATCTCCCAGCCCCAGCATTTT.

This clonotype was recorded many times. J is TRBJ1-5 and V is TRBV6-5; 8 bases fit TRBD1. The J segment lost 3 bases and the V segment lost 2 bases, leaving 6 bases of the junction unmatched. CDR3 size: 16 residues. The germline gives CDR1 MNHEY, CDR2 SVGAGI. The CDR3 bases are TGTGCCAGCAGTTACGGTCCAGGGGGCAACAATCAGCCCCAGCATTTT. It is translated as CASSYGPGGNNQPQHF.

The table lists this clonotype with many counts. The chain has TRBV28 and TRBJ1-1; tentatively, D is TRBD1 (5 bases). Trimming left V 6 bases short and J 0 bases short, with 14 bases between. This CDR3 has 15 residues. Germline-derived CDR1 and CDR2 are MDHEN and SYDVKM. The DNA for the CDR3 is TGTGCCAGCAGCACCATACGGGGGTTGAACACTGAAGCTTTCTTT. Translation: CASSTIRGLNTEAFF.

This chain joins TRBV6-1 and TRBJ1-5; D remains ambiguous. Per the germline V gene, CDR1 is MNHNS and CDR2 is SASEGT. The CDR3 extends over 12 amino acids. Deletions cut 8 bases from V and 4 bases from J, with 9 bases between. Written as DNA, the CDR3 is TGTGCCAGCCAAGTCATTAATCAGCCCCAGCATTTT. As protein: CASQVINQPQHF.

The chain uses TRBV6-2 or TRBV6-3 and TRBJ2-6; maybe TRBD1 (6 bases). Germline V CDR1 and CDR2: MNHEY, SVGEGT. Trimming removed 2 bases at V and 1 base at J, with 18 bases between. The CDR3 is 19 residues long. Here the CDR3 reads CASSYAVTGLSSGANVLTF. The CDR3 coding sequence is TGTGCCAGCAGTTACGCCGTGACAGGCCTTTCTTCTGGGGCCAACGTCCTGACTTTC.

This clonotype was seen ten or more times. The V and J genes are TRBV6-5 and TRBJ2-5, with a tentative D call TRBD1 (6 bases). The CDR3 sequence is 15 residues long. The germline CDR1 and CDR2 sequences are MNHEY and SVGAGI. Trimming pared 2 bases from V and 6 bases from J, leaving 16 bases between. CDR3: CASSYVGQGSKTQYF. The CDR3 DNA sequence: TGTGCCAGCAGTTACGTAGGGCAGGGGAGTAAGACCCAGTACTTC.